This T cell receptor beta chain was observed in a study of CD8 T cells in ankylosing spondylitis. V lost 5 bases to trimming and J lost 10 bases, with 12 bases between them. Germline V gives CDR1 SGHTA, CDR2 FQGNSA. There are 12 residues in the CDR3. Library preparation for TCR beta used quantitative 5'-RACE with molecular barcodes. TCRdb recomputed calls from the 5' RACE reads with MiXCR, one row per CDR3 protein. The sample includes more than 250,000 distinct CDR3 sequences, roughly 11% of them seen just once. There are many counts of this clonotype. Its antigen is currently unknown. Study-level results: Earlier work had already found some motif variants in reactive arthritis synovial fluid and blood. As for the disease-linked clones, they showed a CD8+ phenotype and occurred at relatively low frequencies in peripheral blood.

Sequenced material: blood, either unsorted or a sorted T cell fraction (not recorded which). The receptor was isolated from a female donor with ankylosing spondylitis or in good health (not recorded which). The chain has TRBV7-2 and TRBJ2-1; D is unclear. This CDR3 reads CASSPKRREQFF. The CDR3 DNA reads TGTGCCAGCAGCCCGAAAAGAAGGGAGCAGTTCTTC.